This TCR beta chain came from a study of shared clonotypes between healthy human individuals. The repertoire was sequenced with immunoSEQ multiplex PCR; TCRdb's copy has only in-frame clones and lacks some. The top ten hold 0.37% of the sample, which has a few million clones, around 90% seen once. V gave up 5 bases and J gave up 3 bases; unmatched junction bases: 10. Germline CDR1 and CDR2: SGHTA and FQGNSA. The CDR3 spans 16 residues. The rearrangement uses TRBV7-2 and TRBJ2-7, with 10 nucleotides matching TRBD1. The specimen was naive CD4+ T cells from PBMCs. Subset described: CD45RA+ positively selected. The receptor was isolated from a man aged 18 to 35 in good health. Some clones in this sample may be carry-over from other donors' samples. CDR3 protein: CASSRKTGQGGYEQYF. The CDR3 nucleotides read TGTGCCAGCAGCCGAAAAACCGGACAGGGGGGCTACGAGCAGTACTTC. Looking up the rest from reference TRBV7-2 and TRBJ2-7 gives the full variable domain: GAGVSQSPSNKVTEKGKDVELRCDPISGHTALYWYRQSLGQGLEFLIYFQGNSAPDKSGLPSDRFSAERTGGSVSTLTIQRTQQEDSAVYLCASSRKTGQGGYEQYFGPGTRLTVT.